The 15 T cell receptor beta chains below all came from one sample that was sequenced in a study of blood T cell repertoires in COVID-19. Profiled with immunoSEQ multiplex PCR; TCRdb holds only in-frame clones, not every one. The data hold about 150,000 clones, with approximately 91% observed a single time. The sequenced sample was peripheral blood. The origin of the receptors is a man aged 18 to 30 with COVID-19, enrolled during active disease.

The chain carries TRBV5-6 and TRBJ2-3; 7 nucleotides agree with TRBD2. Looked up from germline, CDR1 is SGHDT and CDR2 is YYEEEE. The CDR3 sequence is 16 residues long. The V segment lost 0 bases and the J segment 3 bases; nucleotides outside the gene matches: 7. Here the CDR3 reads CASSLAGGDQTDTQYF. The CDR3 DNA follows: TGTGCCAGCAGCTTGGCGGGGGGAGACCAAACAGATACGCAGTATTTT.

Concerning this clone: Other DNA sequences in the same sample also yield this CDR3. The chain is built from TRBV28 and TRBJ2-7; 12 bases agree with TRBD2. CDR1 is MDHEN, CDR2 SYDVKM, per germline. CDR3 length: 14 residues. V dropped 5 bases and J dropped 4; count of bases not matched to a gene: 3. CDR3: CASSQTSGSYEQYF. The CDR3 bases are TGTGCCAGCAGTCAGACTAGCGGGAGTTACGAGCAGTACTTC.

V is TRBV6-4 and J is TRBJ2-5; 8 bases are a match to TRBD2. The V gene's germline CDR1 is MRHNA and CDR2 SNTAGT. The CDR3 loop spans 15 amino acids. V lost 5 bases to trimming and J lost 1 base; unmatched junction nucleotides: 6. CDR3 residues: CASSQSGTSQETQYF. The CDR3 region has the DNA TGTGCCAGCAGTCAATCCGGGACTAGCCAAGAGACCCAGTACTTC.

The chain combines TRBV5-6 with TRBJ1-1; D is possibly TRBD1 (5 bases). This CDR3 has 14 amino acids. V was clipped by 4 bases and J by 1 base, with 11 bases between them. Germline CDR1 and CDR2: SGHDT and YYEEEE. The CDR3 DNA is TGTGCCAGCAGCCGACAGACACAGAACACTGAAGCTTTCTTT. Translation gives CASSRQTQNTEAFF.

The CDR3 DNA follows: TGTGCCAGCAGTGAGGCGTCTGAGCAGTACTTC. This translates into CASSEASEQYF. The chain is built from TRBV28 and TRBJ2-7; no reliable D call. Trimming cost V 5 bases and J 7 bases, with 9 bases left between them. Germline assignment: CDR1 MDHEN and CDR2 SYDVKM. CDR3 length equals 11 residues.

The chain recombines TRBV7-2 with TRBJ1-2; 10 bases map to TRBD1. V trimming: 5 bases; J trimming: 1 base; junction bases outside the gene matches: 4. From germline, CDR1 is SGHTA and CDR2 FQGNSA. This CDR3 comprises 15 residues. The CDR3 coding sequence is TGTGCCAGCAGCACCGGGACAGGGGTTAACTATGGCTACACCTTC. This codes for CASSTGTGVNYGYTF.

CDR3 nucleotides: TGTGCCAGCAGCGTAGTCTTTCCGTGGGGACTAGCGGGCCATGAGCAGTTCTTC. This encodes CASSVVFPWGLAGHEQFF. J is TRBJ2-1 and V is TRBV9, with 12 bases aligning to TRBD2. The germline gives CDR1 SGDLS, CDR2 YYNGEE. This CDR3 contains 18 residues. With V trimmed by 0 bases and J by 8 bases, 12 bases remained unmatched. Drawing the rest from reference TRBV9 and TRBJ2-1, the complete variable domain is DSGVTQTPKHLITATGQRVTLRCSPRSGDLSVYWYQQSLDQGLQFLIQYYNGEERAKGNILERFSAQQFPDLHSELNLSSLELGDSALYFCASSVVFPWGLAGHEQFFGPGTRLTVL.

The J gene is TRBJ1-1, the V gene TRBV19; 8 bases line up with TRBD1. V lost 3 bases to trimming and J lost 1 base; unmatched junction nucleotides: 1. Germline CDR1 is LNHDA and CDR2 is SQIVND (reference sequence). The CDR3 is 14 amino acids. The CDR3 region has the DNA TGTGCCAGTAGTATCCAGGGGGCGAACACTGAAGCTTTCTTT. Its translation is CASSIQGANTEAFF.

This chain links TRBV9 with TRBJ2-1; 8 bases align to TRBD2. The V segment lost 3 bases and the J segment 0 bases; nucleotides outside the gene matches: 2. CDR1 is SGDLS, CDR2 YYNGEE, per germline. CDR3 length: 15 amino acids. The CDR3 region is CASSASGSSYNEQFF. CDR3 bases: TGTGCCAGCAGCGCCAGCGGGAGCTCCTACAATGAGCAGTTCTTC.

The V call is TRBV4-2, the J call TRBJ2-3; D remains unclear. Trimming left V 3 bases short and J 2 bases short, with 24 bases between. The CDR3 totals 19 residues. Germline V gives CDR1 LGHNA, CDR2 YNFKEQ. The CDR3 sequence: CASSQVLVPQSQFTDTQYF. CDR3 DNA sequence: TGTGCCAGCAGCCAGGTCCTGGTCCCACAGTCTCAGTTCACAGATACGCAGTATTTT.

The sample holds one count of this clone. This chain joins TRBV28 and TRBJ2-5, with D tentatively TRBD1 (6 bases). Germline V lookup: CDR1 MDHEN, CDR2 SYDVKM. The CDR3 runs to 12 residues. V gave up 8 bases and J gave up 2 bases, with 9 bases separating them. Here the CDR3 reads CASEDSQETQYF. CDR3 sequence (DNA): TGTGCCAGCGAGGACAGTCAAGAGACCCAGTACTTC. The full variable domain, rest sourced from reference TRBV28 and TRBJ2-5, is DVKVTQSSRYLVKRTGEKVFLECVQDMDHENMFWYRQDPGLGLRLIYFSYDVKMKEKGDIPEGYSVSREKKERFSLILESASTNQTSMYLCASEDSQETQYFGPGTRLLVL.

The V and J genes are TRBV7-2 and TRBJ1-4; no firm D call. The CDR3 is made up of 12 amino acids. The germline CDR1 and CDR2 sequences are SGHTA and FQGNSA. V gave up 5 bases and J gave up 4 bases, with 5 bases separating them. The DNA of the CDR3 is TGTGCCAGCAGCGACAATAATGAAAAACTGTTTTTT. Its translation is CASSDNNEKLFF.

The chain is built from TRBV7-6 and TRBJ1-2; 9 nucleotides align to TRBD1. CDR1 SGHVS and CDR2 FNYEAQ come from the germline V gene. CDR3 size: 15 residues. Trimming removed 6 bases from V and 6 bases from J; junction bases left unmatched: 11. The CDR3 spells CASSMNPGQGNGYTF. DNA of the CDR3: TGTGCCAGCAGTATGAACCCGGGACAGGGAAATGGCTACACCTTC.

This clone occurred once. The J gene is TRBJ2-7, the V gene TRBV10-2; unclear D gene. V dropped 10 bases and J dropped 1 base, with 11 bases sitting between them. Per germline, CDR1 WSHSY and CDR2 SAAADI. The CDR3 length is 12 residues. The chain's CDR3 is CATVTDSYEQYF. The CDR3 DNA is TGCGCCACCGTAACAGATTCCTACGAGCAGTACTTC.

CDR3 sequence: CATKGVESSYNEQFF. Written as DNA, the CDR3 is TGTGCCACCAAAGGGGTGGAAAGCTCCTACAATGAGCAGTTCTTC. The chain has TRBV2 and TRBJ2-1, with D possibly matching TRBD1 (5 bases). The CDR3 totals 15 residues. CDR1 is SNHLY, CDR2 FYNNEI, per germline. V was shortened by 10 bases and J by 0 bases, with 16 bases between the two germline ends.